Following are 28 T cell receptor beta chains from one sample sequenced in a study of cytomegalovirus exposure and HLA in healthy donors. Amplification used 60 Vbeta primers and 13 Jbeta primers. The method was immunoSEQ multiplex PCR; TCRdb's version includes in-frame clones alone and lacks a portion of them. The sample has over 120,000 clones, roughly 75% seen once. Material: PBMCs. The source of these receptors is a female donor in good health and CMV-seronegative.

This sequence joins TRBV5-5 and TRBJ1-1, with 10 bases identical to TRBD1. The CDR3 contains 15 residues. The ends lost 4 bases at V and 5 bases at J; junction bases unmatched: 8. From germline, CDR1 is SGHKS and CDR2 YYEKEE (reference sequence). The CDR3 protein is CASSQARTGGTEAFF. In DNA form, the CDR3 reads TGTGCCAGCAGCCAAGCAAGGACAGGGGGGACTGAAGCTTTCTTT.

V gene TRBV11-1 combines with J gene TRBJ2-7; D unresolved. The CDR3 has 17 amino acids. V dropped 0 bases and J dropped 5 bases, with 20 bases sitting between them. Per the germline V gene, CDR1 is SGHAT and CDR2 is FQDESV (reference sequence). This CDR3 reads CASSLALRPLWVNEQYF. In DNA, the CDR3 is TGTGCCAGCAGCTTAGCGCTGAGGCCACTATGGGTGAACGAGCAGTACTTC.

This chain uses TRBV9 with TRBJ2-5; 7 bases line up with TRBD1. The CDR3 is 15 amino acids. The J segment lost 0 bases and the V segment lost 4 bases, leaving 6 bases of the junction unmatched. Germline CDR1 SGDLS, CDR2 YYNGEE. CDR3 amino acids: CASSLLTGDQETQYF. The CDR3 DNA sequence: TGTGCCAGCAGCTTACTCACAGGGGACCAAGAGACCCAGTACTTC.

The chain links TRBV28 to TRBJ2-1; 9 bases are a match to TRBD2. The CDR3 runs to 14 residues. Germline-derived CDR1 and CDR2 are MDHEN and SYDVKM. Trimming cost V 4 bases and J 9 bases; bases outside gene matches: 7. CDR3: CASSWRGGVVEQFF. CDR3 in DNA: TGTGCCAGCAGTTGGCGGGGGGGCGTCGTTGAGCAGTTCTTC.

V and J are TRBV6-1 and TRBJ1-3; D gene uncertain. Trimming stripped 7 bases from V and 4 bases from J, with 17 bases between. Germline CDR1 reads MNHNS; CDR2 reads SASEGT. The CDR3 runs to 15 residues. Here the CDR3 reads CASTRVVGAGNTIYF. The CDR3 coding sequence is TGTGCCAGCACCCGCGTGGTAGGAGCAGGAAACACCATATATTTT.

The V and J genes are TRBV5-1 and TRBJ2-7; 9 nucleotides line up with TRBD1. There are 15 residues in the CDR3. The junction had 7 bases not matched to a gene; V was cut back by 0 bases and J by 6 bases. The V gene's germline CDR1 is SGHRS and CDR2 YFSETQ. CDR3 in amino acids: CASSLEGQGRREQYF. Written as DNA, the CDR3 is TGCGCCAGCAGCTTGGAGGGACAGGGCCGTCGCGAGCAGTACTTC.

The chain carries TRBV5-4 and TRBJ2-7, with D possibly matching TRBD1 (6 bases). Germline loops: CDR1 SGHNT, CDR2 YYREEE (reference sequence). This CDR3 spans 15 amino acids. The ends were cut back, 4 bases at V and 3 bases at J, with 17 bases in the middle. The CDR3 coding sequence is TGTGCCAGCAGCAACAGGGTAGTGGGCCGCTACGAGCAGTACTTC. Its protein is CASSNRVVGRYEQYF.

The V call is TRBV18, the J call TRBJ1-4; D unclear. The CDR3 has 17 residues. V lost 1 base and J 2 bases, leaving 14 bases between the germline ends. Germline CDR1 reads KGHSH; CDR2 reads LQKENI. The chain's CDR3 is CASSPRTGIGTNEKLFF. In DNA, the CDR3 is TGTGCCAGCTCACCACGGACTGGGATAGGGACTAATGAAAAACTGTTTTTT.

This clone was detected only a few times. The genes are TRBV28 and TRBJ2-7, with a tentative D call TRBD2 (6 bases). CDR1 is MDHEN and CDR2 is SYDVKM in the germline V gene. The CDR3 is 16 residues long. The V end was cut by 4 bases, the J end by 0 bases, with 16 bases between. CDR3 in DNA: TGTGCCAGCAGTTCCCCCAGGCGGAGGGCCTCCTACGAGCAGTACTTC. This gives the protein CASSSPRRRASYEQYF.

CDR3 loop: CASGTDTYEQYF. The DNA for the CDR3 is TGTGCCAGCGGGACAGACACCTACGAGCAGTACTTC. The chain links TRBV2 to TRBJ2-7; 7 bases are shared with TRBD1. V gave up 8 bases and J gave up 2 bases; unmatched junction bases: 3. The CDR3 totals 12 residues. Germline V lookup: CDR1 SNHLY, CDR2 FYNNEI.

The rearrangement uses TRBV7-9 and TRBJ2-7, with TRBD1 identical over 12 bases. The germline CDR1 and CDR2 sequences are SEHNR and FQNEAQ (reference sequence). The CDR3 totals 16 residues. J lost 4 bases, V lost 3 bases, and 7 bases had no gene match. The CDR3 DNA reads TGTGCCAGCAGCTTTGGGACAGGGGGCATTGAGTACGAGCAGTACTTC. Its protein product is CASSFGTGGIEYEQYF.

This chain links TRBV9 with TRBJ1-3; the match to TRBD1 covers 7 bases. Per germline, CDR1 SGDLS and CDR2 YYNGEE. The V gene end was trimmed by 0 bases and the J gene end by 4 bases; junction bases not matched to a gene: 4. The CDR3 sequence is 15 residues long. In DNA, the CDR3 is TGTGCCAGCAGCGTAGGAGGGGGCCTCGGAAACACCATATATTTT. Its translation is CASSVGGGLGNTIYF.

This chain connects TRBV9 to TRBJ2-7; TRBD1 matches at 9 bases. This CDR3 has 17 amino acids. Germline assignment: CDR1 SGDLS and CDR2 YYNGEE. The V and J ends lost 3 bases and 4 bases, in that order; junction bases with no gene match: 14. As DNA, the CDR3 is TGTGCCAGCAGCGAAAACAGGGGGCCCACACATAGATACGAGCAGTACTTC. This translates into CASSENRGPTHRYEQYF.

This chain links TRBV13 with TRBJ1-3; D possibly corresponds to TRBD1 (5 bases). Looked up from germline, CDR1 is PRHDT and CDR2 is FYEKMQ (reference sequence). V lost 0 bases to trimming and J lost 0 bases, with 12 bases between them. The CDR3 is 17 amino acids. CDR3 residues: CASSLGEGPLSGNTIYF. CDR3 in DNA: TGTGCCAGCAGCTTAGGGGAGGGGCCCCTCTCTGGAAACACCATATATTTT.

Ten or more counts support this clone. This chain joins TRBV5-1 and TRBJ1-5, with 7 bases fitting TRBD1. This CDR3 contains 18 residues. V lost 0 bases, J lost 0 bases, and 9 bases stayed unmatched. Per germline, CDR1 SGHRS and CDR2 YFSETQ. The CDR3 loop reads CASSLGSGTDLSNQPQHF. The CDR3 DNA sequence: TGCGCCAGCAGCTTGGGCTCCGGGACAGACCTTAGCAATCAGCCCCAGCATTTT.

This clone has at least ten counts. V usage is TRBV5-6 and J usage is TRBJ2-1; no clear D. This CDR3 is 11 amino acids long. Germline V gene data show CDR1 as SGHDT and CDR2 as YYEEEE. Trimming removed 2 bases at V and 10 bases at J, with 7 bases between. The CDR3 nucleotides read TGTGCCAGCAGCTTACGGCGGGAGCAGTTCTTC. This sequence encodes CASSLRREQFF. The full variable domain, with the rest looked up from reference TRBV5-6 and TRBJ2-1, is DAGVTQSPTHLIKTRGQQVTLRCSPKSGHDTVSWYQQALGQGPQFIFQYYEEEERQRGNFPDRFSGHQFPNYSSELNVNALLLGDSALYLCASSLRREQFFGPGTRLTVL.

V usage is TRBV28 and J usage is TRBJ1-1; possible D gene TRBD1, 5 bases. The germline CDR1 and CDR2 sequences are MDHEN and SYDVKM. V was trimmed by 3 bases and J by 3 bases, leaving 20 bases between them. This CDR3 contains 17 residues. DNA for the CDR3: TGTGCCAGCAGTTTGGGGCACATGGGACTTACGCACACTGAAGCTTTCTTT. It specifies CASSLGHMGLTHTEAFF.

The chain combines TRBV7-8 with TRBJ2-2; D is perhaps TRBD2 (5 bases). Germline V gene data show CDR1 as SGHVS and CDR2 as FQNEAQ. This CDR3 comprises 15 residues. Trimming took off 1 base at V and 6 bases at J, with 12 bases between the two ends. The CDR3 loop is CASSLEGKRAGELFF. CDR3 bases: TGTGCCAGCAGCTTAGAAGGGAAGAGGGCCGGGGAGCTGTTTTTT.

The rearrangement links TRBV7-3 to TRBJ1-6; weak D call: TRBD1 (5 bases). The V and J ends lost 2 bases and 6 bases respectively, with 8 bases between them. Germline CDR1 and CDR2: SGHTA and FQGTGA. The CDR3 is made up of 14 amino acids. CDR3 bases: TGTGCCAGCAGCTTAGGCAGGGTTAATTCACCCCTCCACTTT. Translated, it gives CASSLGRVNSPLHF.

This clone has more than one count but fewer than ten. The chain uses TRBV5-1 and TRBJ2-5; no clear D gene. Germline CDR1 is SGHRS and CDR2 is YFSETQ. This CDR3 is built from 14 residues. Trimming stripped 2 bases from V and 2 bases from J, with 10 bases between. The CDR3 spells CASSFRSRQETQYF. The CDR3 DNA reads TGCGCCAGCAGCTTCCGATCTAGGCAAGAGACCCAGTACTTC. Supplemented by reference TRBV5-1 and TRBJ2-5, the full variable domain reads KAGVTQTPRYLIKTRGQQVTLSCSPISGHRSVSWYQQTPGQGLQFLFEYFSETQRNKGNFPGRFSGRQFSNSRSEMNVSTLELGDSALYLCASSFRSRQETQYFGPGTRLLVL.

The chain couples TRBV9 to TRBJ1-2; maybe TRBD1 (6 bases). From germline, CDR1 is SGDLS and CDR2 YYNGEE. The CDR3 totals 15 residues. V lost 4 bases and J lost 1, with 14 bases in between. The CDR3 is CASSIWDTGNYGYTF. The CDR3, as DNA: TGTGCCAGCAGCATATGGGACACTGGTAACTATGGCTACACCTTC.

The rearrangement links TRBV19 to TRBJ1-1; TRBD1 is a possible D gene (5 bases). The CDR3 is 13 residues long. Germline V gives CDR1 LNHDA, CDR2 SQIVND (reference sequence). Trimming removed 11 bases from V and 6 bases from J, with 19 bases in between. The CDR3: CAPFPGVVPEAFF. The CDR3 bases are TGTGCCCCATTCCCGGGGGTGGTGCCTGAAGCTTTCTTT. Full variable domain (rest looked up from reference TRBV19 and TRBJ1-1): DGGITQSPKYLFRKEGQNVTLSCEQNLNHDAMYWYRQDPGQGLRLIYYSQIVNDFQKGDIAEGYSVSREKKESFPLTVTSAQKNPTAFYLCAPFPGVVPEAFFGQGTRLTVV.

This clone was counted a single time. This chain joins TRBV29-1 and TRBJ2-1, with TRBD1 matching over 11 bases. The germline CDR1 and CDR2 sequences are SQVTM and ANQGSEA. V shed 5 bases, J shed 6 bases, and the junction held 6 bases outside the gene matches. CDR3 size: 14 residues. CDR3 nucleotide sequence: TGCAGCGTTACACCCGGGACAGGGGGCAATGAGCAGTTCTTC. This codes for CSVTPGTGGNEQFF.

On this clone itself: One end of the junction does not line up with germline, which may come from a read error. CDR3 coding DNA: TGTGCCAGCAGCGTGGGCCTCGGGGAGGATGGCTACCCCTTC. Its protein is CASSVGLGEDGYPF. V is TRBV9 and J is TRBJ1-2; D not certain. The germline CDR1 and CDR2 sequences are SGDLS and YYNGEE. The CDR3 loop spans 14 amino acids.

CDR3 protein: CASSASGGHEQYF. DNA of the CDR3: TGTGCCAGCAGCGCTAGCGGGGGGCACGAGCAGTACTTC. V usage is TRBV9 and J usage is TRBJ2-7, with 11 positions matching TRBD2. Germline CDR1 reads SGDLS; CDR2 reads YYNGEE. Trimming removed 3 bases from V and 5 bases from J; junction bases left unmatched: 1. The CDR3 spans 13 residues.

The chain is built from TRBV9 and TRBJ2-1, with 11 nucleotides matching TRBD2. V was clipped by 4 bases and J by 4 bases; unmatched bases: 4. The CDR3 has 15 residues. Looked up from germline, CDR1 is SGDLS and CDR2 is YYNGEE. DNA for the CDR3: TGTGCCAGCAGCCTCCGGACTAGCGGGTACAATGAGCAGTTCTTC. This gives the protein CASSLRTSGYNEQFF. Combining the CDR3 with reference TRBV9 and TRBJ2-1 gives the whole variable domain DSGVTQTPKHLITATGQRVTLRCSPRSGDLSVYWYQQSLDQGLQFLIQYYNGEERAKGNILERFSAQQFPDLHSELNLSSLELGDSALYFCASSLRTSGYNEQFFGPGTRLTVL.

Concerning this clone itself: Its ends do not fully match the called genes, so a read error is possible. CDR3 sequence: CTSSPDRSTEAFF. The CDR3 nucleotides read TGTACCAGCAGCCCCGACAGATCCACTGAAGCTTTCTTT. This sequence joins TRBV14 and TRBJ1-1; tentatively, D is TRBD1 (5 bases). The germline gives CDR1 SGHDN, CDR2 FVKESK. CDR3 length equals 13 residues.

J is TRBJ1-1 and V is TRBV29-1, with a possible D match to TRBD1 (6 bases). CDR3 size: 16 residues. With 7 bases removed from V and 6 bases from J, the gap between germline ends came to 27 bases. The germline V gene has CDR1 SQVTM and CDR2 ANQGSEA. The CDR3 sequence: CSASRSGHYRGAEAFF. For the CDR3, the DNA is TGCAGCGCCTCAAGATCGGGACATTACCGAGGGGCTGAAGCTTTCTTT.